This TCR beta chain was observed in a study of blood T cell repertoires in COVID-19. Study summary: COVID-19 samples from acute and convalescent phases originated in the United States, Italy and Spain.

This clone was counted between two and nine times. V dropped 4 bases and J dropped 8 bases, with 14 bases sitting between them. The CDR3 has 12 amino acids. Germline CDR1 and CDR2: GTSNPN and SVGIG (reference sequence). Original analysis: Estimation of nucleated cell counts was performed using reference gene primer amplification. Here immunoSEQ multiplex PCR was the method, and the copy in TCRdb shows in-frame clones only, minus some. Clone size and V and J calls were adopted from that table, with D and trimming inferred from the DNA. The sample has over 65,000 clones, roughly 77% seen once. The rearrangement uses TRBV30 and TRBJ1-1; D not resolved. The sample was peripheral blood. The source of this sequence is a human donor in a cohort sampled during active COVID-19. This chain's CDR3 is CAWTAPTKEAFF. The CDR3 coding sequence is TGTGCCTGGACCGCCCCCACAAAGGAAGCTTTCTTT.